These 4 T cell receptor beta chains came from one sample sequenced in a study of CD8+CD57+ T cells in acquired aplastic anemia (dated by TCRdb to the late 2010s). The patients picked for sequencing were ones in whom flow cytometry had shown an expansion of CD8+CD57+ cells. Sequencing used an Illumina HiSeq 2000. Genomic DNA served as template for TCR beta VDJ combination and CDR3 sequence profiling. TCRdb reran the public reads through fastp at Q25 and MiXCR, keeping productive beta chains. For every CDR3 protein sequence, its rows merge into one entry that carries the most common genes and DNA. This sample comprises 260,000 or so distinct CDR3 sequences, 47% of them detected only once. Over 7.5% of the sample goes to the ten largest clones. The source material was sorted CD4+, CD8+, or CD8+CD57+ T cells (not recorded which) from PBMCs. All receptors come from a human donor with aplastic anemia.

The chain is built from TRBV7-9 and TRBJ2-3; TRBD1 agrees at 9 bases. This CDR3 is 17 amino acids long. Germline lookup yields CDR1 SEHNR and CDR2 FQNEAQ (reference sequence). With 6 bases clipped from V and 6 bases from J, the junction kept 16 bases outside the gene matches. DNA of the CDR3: TGTGCCAGCAGTTCCGAAGGGACAGGGTTTTTTCTCGATACGCAGTATTTT. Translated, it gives CASSSEGTGFFLDTQYF. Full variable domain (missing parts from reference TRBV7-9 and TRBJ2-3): DTGVSQNPRHKITKRGQNVTFRCDPISEHNRLYWYRQTLGQGPEFLTYFQNEAQLEKSRLLSDRFSAERPKGSFSTLEIQRTEQGDSAMYLCASSSEGTGFFLDTQYFGPGTRLTVL.

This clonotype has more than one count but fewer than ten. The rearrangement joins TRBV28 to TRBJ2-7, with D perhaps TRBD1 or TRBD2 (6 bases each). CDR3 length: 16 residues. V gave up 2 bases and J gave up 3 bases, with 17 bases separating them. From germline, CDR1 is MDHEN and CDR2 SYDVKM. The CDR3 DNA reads TGTGCCAGCAGTTTAGGGGGGCGCGAAGTGAACTACGAGCAGTACTTC. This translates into CASSLGGREVNYEQYF.

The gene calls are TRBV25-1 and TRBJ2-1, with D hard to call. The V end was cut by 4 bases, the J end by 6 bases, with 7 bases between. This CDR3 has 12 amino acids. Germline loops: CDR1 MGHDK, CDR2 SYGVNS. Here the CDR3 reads CASSVGVNEQFF. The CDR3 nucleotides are TGTGCCAGCAGTGTAGGTGTCAATGAGCAGTTCTTC.

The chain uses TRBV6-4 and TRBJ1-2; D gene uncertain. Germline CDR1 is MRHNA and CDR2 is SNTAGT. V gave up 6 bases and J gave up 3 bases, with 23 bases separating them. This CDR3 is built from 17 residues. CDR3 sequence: CASSVVVRRGRHYGYTF. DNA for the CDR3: TGTGCCAGCAGCGTAGTCGTGAGGCGGGGTCGGCACTATGGCTACACCTTC.